This T cell receptor (beta chain) came from a study of blood T cell repertoires in COVID-19. Whole-study context: There were acute and convalescent COVID-19 samples, and they came from the United States, Italy and Spain. T cells, B-cell-depleted T cells, or PBMCs supplied cDNA or gDNA.

The authors' processing: Estimation of nucleated cell counts was performed using reference gene primer amplification. The table came from immunoSEQ multiplex PCR; TCRdb's copy has only in-frame clones and leaves some out. V, J and clone size are taken as reported in that table, and D and trimming were inferred from the DNA itself. This sample has approximately 280,000 clones, with around 89% found just once. Trimming stripped 1 base from V and 2 bases from J, with 15 bases between. This CDR3 is 17 amino acids long. CDR1 and CDR2 from the germline V gene are KGHSH and LQKENI. Material for sequencing was peripheral blood. The rearrangement uses TRBV18 and TRBJ1-3; D is perhaps TRBD1 (6 bases). The TCR was taken from a man aged 40-49 years with acute or convalescent COVID-19. CDR3 sequence: CASSPLGSGTPGNTIYF. In DNA, the CDR3 is TGTGCCAGCTCACCACTCGGGTCTGGGACACCTGGAAACACCATATATTTT.